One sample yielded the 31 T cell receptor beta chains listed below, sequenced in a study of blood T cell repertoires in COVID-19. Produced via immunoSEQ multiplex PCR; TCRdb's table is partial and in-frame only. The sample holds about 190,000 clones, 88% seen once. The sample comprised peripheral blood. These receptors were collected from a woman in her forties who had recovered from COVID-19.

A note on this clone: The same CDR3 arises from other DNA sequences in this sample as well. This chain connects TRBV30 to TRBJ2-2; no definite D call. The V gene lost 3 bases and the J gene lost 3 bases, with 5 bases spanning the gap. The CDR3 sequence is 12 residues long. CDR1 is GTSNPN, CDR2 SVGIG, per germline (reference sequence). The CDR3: CAWSRDTGELFF. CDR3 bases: TGTGCCTGGAGCCGGGACACCGGGGAGCTGTTTTTT.

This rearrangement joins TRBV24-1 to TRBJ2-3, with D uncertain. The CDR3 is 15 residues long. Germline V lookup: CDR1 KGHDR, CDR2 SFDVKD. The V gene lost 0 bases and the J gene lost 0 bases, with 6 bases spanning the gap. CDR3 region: CATSDLATSTDTQYF. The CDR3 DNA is TGTGCCACCAGTGATTTGGCAACTAGCACAGATACGCAGTATTTT.

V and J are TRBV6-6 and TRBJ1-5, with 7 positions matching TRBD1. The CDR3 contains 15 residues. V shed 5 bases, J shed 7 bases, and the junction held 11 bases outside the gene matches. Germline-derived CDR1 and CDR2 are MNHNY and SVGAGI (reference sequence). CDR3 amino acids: CASSLKTGVGQPQHF. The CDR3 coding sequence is TGTGCCAGCAGTCTTAAAACAGGGGTCGGGCAGCCCCAGCATTTT.

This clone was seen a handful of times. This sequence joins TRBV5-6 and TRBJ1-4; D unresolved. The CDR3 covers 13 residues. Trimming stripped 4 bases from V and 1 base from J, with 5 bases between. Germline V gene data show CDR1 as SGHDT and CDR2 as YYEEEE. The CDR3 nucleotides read TGTGCCAGCAGCACGGGAACTAATGAAAAACTGTTTTTT. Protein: CASSTGTNEKLFF.

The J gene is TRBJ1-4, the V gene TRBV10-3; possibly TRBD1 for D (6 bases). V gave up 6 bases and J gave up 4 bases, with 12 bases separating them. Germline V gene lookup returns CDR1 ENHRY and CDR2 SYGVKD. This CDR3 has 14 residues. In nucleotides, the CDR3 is TGTGCCATCAGAGGACAGTCGGTTAATGAAAAACTGTTTTTT. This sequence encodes CAIRGQSVNEKLFF.

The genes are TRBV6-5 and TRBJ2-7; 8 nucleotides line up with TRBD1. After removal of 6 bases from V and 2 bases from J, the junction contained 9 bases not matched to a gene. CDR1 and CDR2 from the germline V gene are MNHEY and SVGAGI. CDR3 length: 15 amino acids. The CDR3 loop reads CASSIDRGQPYEQYF. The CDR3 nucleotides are TGTGCCAGCAGCATCGACAGGGGCCAACCCTACGAGCAGTACTTC.

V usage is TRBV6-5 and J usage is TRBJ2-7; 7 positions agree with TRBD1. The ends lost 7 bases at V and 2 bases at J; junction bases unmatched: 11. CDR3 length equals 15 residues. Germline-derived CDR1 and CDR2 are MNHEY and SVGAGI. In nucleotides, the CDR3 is TGTGCCAGCACCGCCCAGGGGGACCCCACCTACGAGCAGTACTTC. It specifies CASTAQGDPTYEQYF.

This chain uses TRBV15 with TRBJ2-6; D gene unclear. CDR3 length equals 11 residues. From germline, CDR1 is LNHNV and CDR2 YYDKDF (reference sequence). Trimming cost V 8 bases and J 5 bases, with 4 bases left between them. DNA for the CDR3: TGTGCCACCCAAAGGGCCAACGTCCTGACTTTC. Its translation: CATQRANVLTF. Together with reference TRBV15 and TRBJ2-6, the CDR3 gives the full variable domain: DAMVIQNPRYQVTQFGKPVTLSCSQTLNHNVMYWYQQKSSQAPKLLFHYYDKDFNNEADTPDNFQSRRPNTSFCFLDIRSPGLGDTAMYLCATQRANVLTFGAGSRLTVL.

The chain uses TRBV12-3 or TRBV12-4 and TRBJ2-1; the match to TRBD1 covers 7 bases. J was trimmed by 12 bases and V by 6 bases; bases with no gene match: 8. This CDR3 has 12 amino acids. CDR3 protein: CASSQHRGGQFF. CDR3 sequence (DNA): TGTGCCAGCAGCCAGCACAGGGGTGGGCAGTTCTTC.

CDR3 loop: CASSLGLSPLHF. The DNA for the CDR3 is TGTGCCAGCAGCTTAGGGCTTTCACCCCTCCACTTT. This chain links TRBV7-9 with TRBJ1-6; unclear D gene. The V and J ends lost 1 base and 9 bases respectively, with 4 bases between them. Germline values: CDR1 SEHNR, CDR2 FQNEAQ (reference sequence). CDR3 length: 12 residues. The full variable domain, with the rest looked up from reference TRBV7-9 and TRBJ1-6, is DTGVSQNPRHKITKRGQNVTFRCDPISEHNRLYWYRQTLGQGPEFLTYFQNEAQLEKSRLLSDRFSAERPKGSFSTLEIQRTEQGDSAMYLCASSLGLSPLHFGNGTRLTVT.

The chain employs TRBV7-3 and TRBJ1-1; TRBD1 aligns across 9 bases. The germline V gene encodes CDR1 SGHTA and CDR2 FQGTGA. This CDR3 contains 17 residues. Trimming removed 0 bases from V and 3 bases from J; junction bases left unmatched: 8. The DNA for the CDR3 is TGTGCCAGCAGCTTAACGACAGGGGGAAGGGGAGACACTGAAGCTTTCTTT. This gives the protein CASSLTTGGRGDTEAFF.

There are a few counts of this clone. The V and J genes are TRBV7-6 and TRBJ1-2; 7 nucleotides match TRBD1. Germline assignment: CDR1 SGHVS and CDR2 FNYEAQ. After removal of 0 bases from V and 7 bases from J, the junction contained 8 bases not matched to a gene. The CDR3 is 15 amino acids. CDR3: CASSLAMEGAGGYTF. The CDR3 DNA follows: TGTGCCAGCAGCTTAGCCATGGAGGGGGCCGGTGGCTACACCTTC. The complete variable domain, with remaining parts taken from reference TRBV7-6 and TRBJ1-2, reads GAGVSQSPRYKVTKRGQDVALRCDPISGHVSLYWYRQALGQGPEFLTYFNYEAQQDKSGLPNDRFSAERPEGSISTLTIQRTEQRDSAMYRCASSLAMEGAGGYTFGSGTRLTVV.

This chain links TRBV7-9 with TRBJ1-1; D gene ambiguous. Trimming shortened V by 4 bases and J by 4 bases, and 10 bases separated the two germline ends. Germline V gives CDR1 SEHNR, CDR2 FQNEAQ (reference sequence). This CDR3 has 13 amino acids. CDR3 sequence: CASSSSPITEAFF. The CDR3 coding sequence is TGTGCCAGCAGCTCGTCGCCTATCACTGAAGCTTTCTTT.

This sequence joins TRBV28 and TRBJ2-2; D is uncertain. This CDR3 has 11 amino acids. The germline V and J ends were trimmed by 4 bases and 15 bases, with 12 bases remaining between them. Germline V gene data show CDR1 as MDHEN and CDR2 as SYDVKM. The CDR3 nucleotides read TGTGCCAGCAGTTGGTTGAGCACGGTGTTTTTT. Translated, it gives CASSWLSTVFF.

This CDR3 reads CASSQEGTGQGEQYF. CDR3 nucleotide sequence: TGCGCCAGCAGCCAAGAAGGGACAGGGCAGGGCGAGCAGTACTTC. The chain has TRBV4-1 and TRBJ2-7; TRBD1 matches 9 bases. Unmatched junction bases numbered 6, after V lost 0 bases and J lost 6 bases. Looked up from germline, CDR1 is MGHRA and CDR2 is YSYEKL. The CDR3 has 15 residues.

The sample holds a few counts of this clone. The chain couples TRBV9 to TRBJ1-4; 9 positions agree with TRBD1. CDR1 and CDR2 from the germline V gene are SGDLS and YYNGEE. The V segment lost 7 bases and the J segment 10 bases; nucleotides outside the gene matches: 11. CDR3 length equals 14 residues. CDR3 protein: CASHDGQGTGKLFF. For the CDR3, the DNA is TGTGCCAGCCATGACGGACAGGGGACGGGAAAACTGTTTTTT.

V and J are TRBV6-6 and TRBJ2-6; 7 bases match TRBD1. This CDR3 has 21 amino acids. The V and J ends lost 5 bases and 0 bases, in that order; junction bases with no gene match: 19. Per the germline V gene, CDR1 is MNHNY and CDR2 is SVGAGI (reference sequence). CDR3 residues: CASSPLPKLTGFPSGANVLTF. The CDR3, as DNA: TGTGCCAGCAGTCCCCTGCCCAAATTGACAGGGTTCCCCTCTGGGGCCAACGTCCTGACTTTC.

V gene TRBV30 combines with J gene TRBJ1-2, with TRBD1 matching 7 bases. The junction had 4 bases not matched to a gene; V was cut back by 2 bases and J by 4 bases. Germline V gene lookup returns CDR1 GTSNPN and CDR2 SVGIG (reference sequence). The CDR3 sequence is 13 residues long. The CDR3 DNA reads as TGTGCCTGGAGTCCCGGACAGGTCTATGGCTACACCTTC. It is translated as CAWSPGQVYGYTF. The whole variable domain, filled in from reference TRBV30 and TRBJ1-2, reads SQTIHQWPATLVQPVGSPLSLECTVEGTSNPNLYWYRQAAGRGLQLLFYSVGIGQISSEVPQNLSASRPQDRQFILSSKKLLLSDSGFYLCAWSPGQVYGYTFGSGTRLTVV.

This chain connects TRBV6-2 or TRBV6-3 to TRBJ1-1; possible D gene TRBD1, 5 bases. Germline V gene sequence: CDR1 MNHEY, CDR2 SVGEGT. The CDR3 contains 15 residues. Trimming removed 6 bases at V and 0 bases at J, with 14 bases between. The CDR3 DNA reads TGTGCCAGCAGCGACCCAGGACAAATGAACACTGAAGCTTTCTTT. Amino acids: CASSDPGQMNTEAFF.

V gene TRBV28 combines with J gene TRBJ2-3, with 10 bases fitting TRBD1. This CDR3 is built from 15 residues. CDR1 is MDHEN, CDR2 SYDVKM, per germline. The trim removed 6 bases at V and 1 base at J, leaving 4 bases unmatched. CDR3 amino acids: CASRLGTGGTDTQYF. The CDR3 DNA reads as TGTGCCAGCAGGTTAGGGACAGGGGGCACAGATACGCAGTATTTT.

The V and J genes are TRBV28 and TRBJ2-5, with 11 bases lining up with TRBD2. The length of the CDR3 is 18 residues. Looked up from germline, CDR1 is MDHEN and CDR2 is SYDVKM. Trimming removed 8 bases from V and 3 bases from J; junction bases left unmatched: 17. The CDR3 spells CASHQTGTSGSIEETQYF. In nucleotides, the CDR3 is TGTGCCAGCCACCAAACTGGGACTAGCGGTTCGATAGAAGAGACCCAGTACTTC.

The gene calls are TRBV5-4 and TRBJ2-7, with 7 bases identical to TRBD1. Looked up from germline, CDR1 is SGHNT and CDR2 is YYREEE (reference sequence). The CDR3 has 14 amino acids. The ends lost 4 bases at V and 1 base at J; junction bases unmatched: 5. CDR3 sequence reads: CASSRNRGSYEQYF. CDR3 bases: TGTGCCAGCAGCCGAAACAGGGGATCCTACGAGCAGTACTTC.

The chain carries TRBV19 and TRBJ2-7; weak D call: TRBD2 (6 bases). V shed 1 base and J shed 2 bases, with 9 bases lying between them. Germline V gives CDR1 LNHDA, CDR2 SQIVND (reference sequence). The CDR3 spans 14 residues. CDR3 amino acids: CASSIGLGAYEQYF. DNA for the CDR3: TGTGCCAGTAGTATAGGACTAGGGGCCTACGAGCAGTACTTC.

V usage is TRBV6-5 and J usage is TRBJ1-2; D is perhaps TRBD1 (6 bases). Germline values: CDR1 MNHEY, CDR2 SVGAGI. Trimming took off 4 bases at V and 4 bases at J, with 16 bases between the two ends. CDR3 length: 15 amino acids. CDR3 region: CASSSTDKGVYGYTF. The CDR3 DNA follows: TGTGCCAGCAGTTCCACAGATAAGGGGGTCTATGGCTACACCTTC.

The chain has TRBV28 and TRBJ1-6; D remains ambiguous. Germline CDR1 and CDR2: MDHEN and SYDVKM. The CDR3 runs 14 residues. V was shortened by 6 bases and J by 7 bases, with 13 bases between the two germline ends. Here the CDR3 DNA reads TGTGCCAGCAGCCCCAGTGCAGGAAATTCACCCCTCCACTTT. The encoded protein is CASSPSAGNSPLHF. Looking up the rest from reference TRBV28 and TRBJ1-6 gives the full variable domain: DVKVTQSSRYLVKRTGEKVFLECVQDMDHENMFWYRQDPGLGLRLIYFSYDVKMKEKGDIPEGYSVSREKKERFSLILESASTNQTSMYLCASSPSAGNSPLHFGNGTRLTVT.

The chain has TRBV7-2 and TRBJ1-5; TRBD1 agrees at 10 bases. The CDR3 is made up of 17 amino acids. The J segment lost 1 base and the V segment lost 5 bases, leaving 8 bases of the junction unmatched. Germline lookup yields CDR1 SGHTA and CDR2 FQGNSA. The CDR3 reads CASSLGTGAVSNQPQHF. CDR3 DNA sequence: TGTGCCAGCAGCCTCGGGACAGGGGCTGTGAGCAATCAGCCCCAGCATTTT.

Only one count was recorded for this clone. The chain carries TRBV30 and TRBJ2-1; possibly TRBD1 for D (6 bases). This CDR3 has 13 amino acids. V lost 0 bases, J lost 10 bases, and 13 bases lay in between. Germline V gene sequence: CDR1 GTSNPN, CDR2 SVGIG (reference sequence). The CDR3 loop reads CAWSVQGPGEQFF. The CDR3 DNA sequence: TGTGCCTGGAGTGTCCAGGGGCCAGGAGAGCAGTTCTTC.

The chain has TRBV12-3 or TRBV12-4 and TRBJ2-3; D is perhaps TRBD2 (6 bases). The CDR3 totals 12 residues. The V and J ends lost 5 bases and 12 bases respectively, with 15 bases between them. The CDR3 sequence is CASSQPGVLQYF. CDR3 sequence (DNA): TGTGCCAGCAGTCAACCGGGAGTATTACAGTATTTT.

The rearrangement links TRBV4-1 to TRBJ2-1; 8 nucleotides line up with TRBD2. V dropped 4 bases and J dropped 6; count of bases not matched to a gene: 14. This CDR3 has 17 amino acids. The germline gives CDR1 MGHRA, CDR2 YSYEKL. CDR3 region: CASSLSPSAGDRNEQFF. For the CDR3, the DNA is TGCGCCAGCAGCCTATCCCCCTCAGCGGGAGATCGCAATGAGCAGTTCTTC.

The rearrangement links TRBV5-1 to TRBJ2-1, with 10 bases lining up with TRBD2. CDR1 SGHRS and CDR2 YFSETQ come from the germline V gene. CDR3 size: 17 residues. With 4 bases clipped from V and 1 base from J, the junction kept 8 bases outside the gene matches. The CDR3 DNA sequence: TGCGCCAGCAGCGTAGCACCTAGCGGGAGTTCCTACAATGAGCAGTTCTTC. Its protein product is CASSVAPSGSSYNEQFF.

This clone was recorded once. CDR3 region: CASSLSLVLRAKNIQYF. The CDR3 DNA sequence: TGTGCCAGCAGCTTAAGTTTGGTCCTGAGGGCCAAAAACATTCAGTACTTC. This chain joins TRBV7-6 and TRBJ2-4; D gene unclear. With 2 bases removed from V and 1 base from J, the gap between germline ends came to 15 bases. Germline V gene sequence: CDR1 SGHVS, CDR2 FNYEAQ. The CDR3 totals 17 residues.